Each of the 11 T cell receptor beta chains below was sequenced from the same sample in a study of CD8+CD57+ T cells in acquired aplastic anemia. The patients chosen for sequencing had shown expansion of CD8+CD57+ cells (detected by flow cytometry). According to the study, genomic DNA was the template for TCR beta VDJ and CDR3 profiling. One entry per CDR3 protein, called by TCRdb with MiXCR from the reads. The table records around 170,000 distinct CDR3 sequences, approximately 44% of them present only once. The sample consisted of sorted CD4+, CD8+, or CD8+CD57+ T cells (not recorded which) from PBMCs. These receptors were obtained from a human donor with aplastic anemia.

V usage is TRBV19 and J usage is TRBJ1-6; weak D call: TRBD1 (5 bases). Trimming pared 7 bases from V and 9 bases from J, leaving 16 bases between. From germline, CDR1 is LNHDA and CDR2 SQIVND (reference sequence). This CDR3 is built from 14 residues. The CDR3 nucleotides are TGTGCCAGTACCCCTGGGGCGGAAAGTTCACCCCTCCACTTT. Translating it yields CASTPGAESSPLHF.

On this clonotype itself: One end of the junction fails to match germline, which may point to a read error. CDR3 loop: CASSPQRNSGNTIYF. In DNA, the CDR3 is TGTGCCAGCAGTCCCCAAAGAAACTCTGGAAACACCATATATTTT. The chain carries TRBV10-3 and TRBJ1-3; D unresolved. Germline V gene lookup returns CDR1 ENHRY and CDR2 SYGVKD. The CDR3 spans 15 residues.

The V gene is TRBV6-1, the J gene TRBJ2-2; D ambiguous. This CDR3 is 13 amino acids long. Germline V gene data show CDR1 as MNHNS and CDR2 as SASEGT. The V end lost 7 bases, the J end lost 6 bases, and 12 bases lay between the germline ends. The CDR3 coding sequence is TGTGCCAGCACCCTAAACGACCCCGGGGAGCTGTTTTTT. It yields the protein CASTLNDPGELFF.

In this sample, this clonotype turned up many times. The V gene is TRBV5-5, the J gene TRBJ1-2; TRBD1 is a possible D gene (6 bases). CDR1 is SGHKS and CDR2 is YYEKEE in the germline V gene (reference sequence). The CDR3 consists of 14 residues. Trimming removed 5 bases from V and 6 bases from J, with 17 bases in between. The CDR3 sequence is CASRRQVEFDGYTF. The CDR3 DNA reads TGTGCCAGCAGGAGACAGGTAGAATTCGATGGCTACACCTTC. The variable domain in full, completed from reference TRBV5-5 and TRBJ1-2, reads DAGVTQSPTHLIKTRGQQVTLRCSPISGHKSVSWYQQVLGQGPQFIFQYYEKEERGRGNFPDRFSARQFPNYSSELNVNALLLGDSALYLCASRRQVEFDGYTFGSGTRLTVV.

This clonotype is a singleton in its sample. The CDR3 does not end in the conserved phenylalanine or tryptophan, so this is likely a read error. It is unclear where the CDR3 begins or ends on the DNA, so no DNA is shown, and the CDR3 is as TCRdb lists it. The CDR3 sequence is CASSPKRRGRTY. This rearrangement joins TRBV2 to TRBJ1-2. Germline values: CDR1 SNHLY, CDR2 FYNNEI. Termini included, the CDR3 measures 12 amino acids.

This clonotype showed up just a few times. The CDR3 loop is CASSAGIDTGELFF. CDR3 nucleotides: TGCGCCAGCAGTGCTGGGATTGACACCGGGGAGCTGTTTTTT. The chain links TRBV10-1 to TRBJ2-2, with D unclear. V was pared by 4 bases and J by 3 bases, with 9 bases between. Germline V gene sequence: CDR1 WNHNN, CDR2 SYGVQD (reference sequence). The CDR3 loop spans 14 amino acids.

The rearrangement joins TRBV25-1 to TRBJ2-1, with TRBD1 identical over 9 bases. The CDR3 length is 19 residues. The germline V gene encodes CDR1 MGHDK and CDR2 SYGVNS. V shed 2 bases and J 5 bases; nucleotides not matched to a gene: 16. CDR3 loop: CASSEGVEPGQGGHNEQFF. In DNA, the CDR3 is TGTGCCAGCAGTGAAGGGGTGGAACCGGGACAGGGAGGCCACAATGAGCAGTTCTTC. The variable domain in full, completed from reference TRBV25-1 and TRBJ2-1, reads EADIYQTPRYLVIGTGKKITLECSQTMGHDKMYWYQQDPGMELHLIHYSYGVNSTEKGDLSSESTVSRIRTEHFPLTLESARPSHTSQYLCASSEGVEPGQGGHNEQFFGPGTRLTVL.

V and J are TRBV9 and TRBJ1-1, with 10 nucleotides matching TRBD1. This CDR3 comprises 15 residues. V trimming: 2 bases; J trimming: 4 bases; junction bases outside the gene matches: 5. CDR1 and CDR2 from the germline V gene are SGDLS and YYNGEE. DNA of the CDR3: TGTGCCAGCAGCGTTGGACAGGGGGAGAGCACTGAAGCTTTCTTT. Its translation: CASSVGQGESTEAFF.

CDR3 nucleotides: TGCAGCTTAGAACTAGCTCGGCAGACCCAGTACTTC. This translates into CSLELARQTQYF. The chain is built from TRBV29-1 and TRBJ2-5; D is perhaps TRBD2 (6 bases). V was pared by 8 bases and J by 6 bases, with 16 bases between. CDR3 size: 12 residues. Germline-derived CDR1 and CDR2 are SQVTM and ANQGSEA.

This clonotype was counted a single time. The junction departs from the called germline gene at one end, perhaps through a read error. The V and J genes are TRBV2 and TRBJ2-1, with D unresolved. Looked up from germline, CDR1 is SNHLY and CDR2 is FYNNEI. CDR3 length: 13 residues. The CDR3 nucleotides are TGTGCCAGCAGTGAAGAGGTCTACAATGAGCAGCTCTTC. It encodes CASSEEVYNEQLF.

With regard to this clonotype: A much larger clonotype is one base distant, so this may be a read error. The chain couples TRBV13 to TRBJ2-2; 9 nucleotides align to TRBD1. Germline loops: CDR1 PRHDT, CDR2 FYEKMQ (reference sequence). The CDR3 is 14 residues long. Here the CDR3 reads CASRQQGAAGELLF. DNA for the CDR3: TGTGCCAGCAGACAACAGGGGGCCGCCGGGGAGCTGCTTTTT. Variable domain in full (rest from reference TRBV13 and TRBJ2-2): AAGVIQSPRHLIKEKRETATLKCYPIPRHDTVYWYQQGPGQDPQFLISFYEKMQSDKGSIPDRFSAQQFSDYHSELNMSSLELGDSALYFCASRQQGAAGELLFGEGSRLTVL.